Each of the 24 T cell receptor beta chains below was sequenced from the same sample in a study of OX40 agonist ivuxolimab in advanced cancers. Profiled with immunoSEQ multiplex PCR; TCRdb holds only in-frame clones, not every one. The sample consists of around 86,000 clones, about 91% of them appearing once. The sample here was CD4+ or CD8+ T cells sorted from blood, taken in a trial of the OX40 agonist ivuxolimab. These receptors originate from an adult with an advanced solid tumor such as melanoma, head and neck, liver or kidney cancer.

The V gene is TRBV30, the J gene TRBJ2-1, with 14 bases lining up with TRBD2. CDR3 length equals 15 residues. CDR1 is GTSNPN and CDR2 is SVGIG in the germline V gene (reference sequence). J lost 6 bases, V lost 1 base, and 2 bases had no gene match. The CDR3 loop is CAWSEGLAGVNEQFF. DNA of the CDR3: TGTGCCTGGAGTGAGGGACTAGCGGGAGTCAATGAGCAGTTCTTC.

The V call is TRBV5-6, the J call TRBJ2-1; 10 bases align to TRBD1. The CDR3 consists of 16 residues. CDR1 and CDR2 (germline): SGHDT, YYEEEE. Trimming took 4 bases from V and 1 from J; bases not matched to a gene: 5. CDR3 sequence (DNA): TGTGCCAGCAGCCGGGACAGGGGAAGTTCCTACAATGAGCAGTTCTTC. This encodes CASSRDRGSSYNEQFF.

The CDR3 DNA sequence: TGTGCCAGCAGCGTAGGAGGGGTCGGGAGGGCCGAGCAGTACTTC. Protein sequence: CASSVGGVGRAEQYF. The chain joins TRBV9 to TRBJ2-7, with 8 bases fitting TRBD2. Losses at the gene ends were 0 bases for V and 6 bases for J; bases not matched to a gene: 8. The CDR3 loop spans 15 amino acids. Germline values: CDR1 SGDLS, CDR2 YYNGEE. The complete variable domain, with remaining parts taken from reference TRBV9 and TRBJ2-7, reads DSGVTQTPKHLITATGQRVTLRCSPRSGDLSVYWYQQSLDQGLQFLIQYYNGEERAKGNILERFSAQQFPDLHSELNLSSLELGDSALYFCASSVGGVGRAEQYFGPGTRLTVT.

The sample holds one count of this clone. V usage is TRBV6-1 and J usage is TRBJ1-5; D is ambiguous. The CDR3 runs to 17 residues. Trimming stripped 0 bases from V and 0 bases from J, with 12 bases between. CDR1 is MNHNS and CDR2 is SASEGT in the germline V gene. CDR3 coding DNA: TGTGCCAGCAGTGAAGCAGGACGGTTATTTAGCAATCAGCCCCAGCATTTT. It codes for CASSEAGRLFSNQPQHF.

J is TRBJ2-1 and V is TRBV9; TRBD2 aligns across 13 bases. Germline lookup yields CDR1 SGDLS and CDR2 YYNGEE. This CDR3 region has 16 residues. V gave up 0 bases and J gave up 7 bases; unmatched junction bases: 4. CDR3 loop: CASSVGGLAGRNEQFF. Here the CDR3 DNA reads TGTGCCAGCAGCGTAGGGGGACTAGCGGGACGAAATGAGCAGTTCTTC.

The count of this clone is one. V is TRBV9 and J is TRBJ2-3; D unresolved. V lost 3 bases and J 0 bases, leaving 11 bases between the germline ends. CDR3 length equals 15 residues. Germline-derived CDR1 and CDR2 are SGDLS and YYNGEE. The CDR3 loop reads CASSGSSRSTDTQYF. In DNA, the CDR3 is TGTGCCAGCAGCGGGTCGTCACGGAGCACAGATACGCAGTATTTT.

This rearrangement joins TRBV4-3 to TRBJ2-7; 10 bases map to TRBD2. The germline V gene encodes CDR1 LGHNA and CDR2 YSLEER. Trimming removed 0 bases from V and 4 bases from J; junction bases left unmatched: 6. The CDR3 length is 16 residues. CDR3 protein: CASSQDRVAGGYEQYF. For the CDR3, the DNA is TGCGCCAGCAGCCAAGATAGAGTAGCGGGAGGTTACGAGCAGTACTTC.

CDR3 DNA: TGTGCCAGCAGCTTGCCGACTAGCGGGAGGGCCGGGGTTTACAATGAGCAGTTCTTC. Translated: CASSLPTSGRAGVYNEQFF. The J gene is TRBJ2-1, the V gene TRBV12-1; no DNA check was done on the table's D call, TRBD2. TRBV12-1 is a pseudogene. The CDR3 has 19 amino acids.

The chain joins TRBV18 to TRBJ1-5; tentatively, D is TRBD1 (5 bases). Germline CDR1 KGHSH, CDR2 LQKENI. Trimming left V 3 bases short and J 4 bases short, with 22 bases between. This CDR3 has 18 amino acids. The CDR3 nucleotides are TGTGCCAGCTCACCGTATGGTAAGGGGCTTAGTCGAAATCAGCCCCAGCATTTT. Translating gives CASSPYGKGLSRNQPQHF.

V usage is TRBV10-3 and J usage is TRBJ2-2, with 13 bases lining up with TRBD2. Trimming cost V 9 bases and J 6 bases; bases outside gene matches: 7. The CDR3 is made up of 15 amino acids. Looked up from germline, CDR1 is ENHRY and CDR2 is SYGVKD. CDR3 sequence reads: CAIGTSGNPPGELFF. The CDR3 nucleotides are TGTGCCATTGGGACTAGCGGGAACCCTCCCGGGGAGCTGTTTTTT.

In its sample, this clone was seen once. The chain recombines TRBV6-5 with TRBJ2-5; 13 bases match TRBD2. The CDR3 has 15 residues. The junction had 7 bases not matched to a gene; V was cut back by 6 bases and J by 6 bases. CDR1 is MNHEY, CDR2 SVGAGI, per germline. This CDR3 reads CASSATSGRGKTQYF. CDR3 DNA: TGTGCCAGCAGCGCTACTAGCGGGAGGGGGAAGACCCAGTACTTC.

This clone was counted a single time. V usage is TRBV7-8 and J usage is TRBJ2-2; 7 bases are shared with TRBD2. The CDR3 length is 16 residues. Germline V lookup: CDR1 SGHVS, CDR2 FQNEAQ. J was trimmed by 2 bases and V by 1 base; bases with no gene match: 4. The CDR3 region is CASSLVAGDNTGELFF. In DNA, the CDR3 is TGTGCCAGCAGCTTAGTCGCGGGAGACAACACCGGGGAGCTGTTTTTT.

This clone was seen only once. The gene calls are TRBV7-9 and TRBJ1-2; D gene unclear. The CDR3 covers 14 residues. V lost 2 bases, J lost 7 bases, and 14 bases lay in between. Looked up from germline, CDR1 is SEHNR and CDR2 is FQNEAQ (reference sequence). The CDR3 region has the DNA TGTGCCAGCAGCTTATCCGATGACGGTGTTGGCTACACCTTC. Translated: CASSLSDDGVGYTF. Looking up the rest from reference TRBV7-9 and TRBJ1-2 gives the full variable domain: DTGVSQNPRHKITKRGQNVTFRCDPISEHNRLYWYRQTLGQGPEFLTYFQNEAQLEKSRLLSDRFSAERPKGSFSTLEIQRTEQGDSAMYLCASSLSDDGVGYTFGSGTRLTVV.

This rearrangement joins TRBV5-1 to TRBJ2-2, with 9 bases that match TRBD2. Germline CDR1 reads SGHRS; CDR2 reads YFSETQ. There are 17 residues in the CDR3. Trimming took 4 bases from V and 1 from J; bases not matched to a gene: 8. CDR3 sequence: CASSPIPSGVNTGELFF. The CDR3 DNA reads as TGCGCCAGCAGCCCCATTCCTAGCGGGGTGAACACCGGGGAGCTGTTTTTT.

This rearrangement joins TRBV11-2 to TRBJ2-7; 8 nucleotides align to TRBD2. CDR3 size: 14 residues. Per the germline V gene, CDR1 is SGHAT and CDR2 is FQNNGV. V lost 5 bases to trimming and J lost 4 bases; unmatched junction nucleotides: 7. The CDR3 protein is CASSPGLVGYEQYF. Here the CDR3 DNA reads TGTGCCAGCAGCCCGGGACTAGTGGGGTACGAGCAGTACTTC. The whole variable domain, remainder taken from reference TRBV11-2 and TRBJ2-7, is EAGVAQSPRYKIIEKRQSVAFWCNPISGHATLYWYQQILGQGPKLLIQFQNNGVVDDSQLPKDRFSAERLKGVDSTLKIQPAKLEDSAVYLCASSPGLVGYEQYFGPGTRLTVT.

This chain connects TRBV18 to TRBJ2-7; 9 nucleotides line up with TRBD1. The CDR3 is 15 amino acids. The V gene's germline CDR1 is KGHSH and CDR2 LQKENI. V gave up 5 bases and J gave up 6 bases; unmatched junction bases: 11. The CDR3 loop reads CASSGNTGQGSEQYF. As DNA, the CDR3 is TGTGCCAGCTCAGGCAATACGGGACAGGGAAGCGAGCAGTACTTC.

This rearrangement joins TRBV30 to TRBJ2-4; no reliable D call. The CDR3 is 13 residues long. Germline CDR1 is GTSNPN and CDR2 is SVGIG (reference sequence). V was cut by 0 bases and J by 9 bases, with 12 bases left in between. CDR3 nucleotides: TGTGCCTGGAGTGTAGCTCAGAACGGCATTCAGTACTTC. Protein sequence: CAWSVAQNGIQYF.

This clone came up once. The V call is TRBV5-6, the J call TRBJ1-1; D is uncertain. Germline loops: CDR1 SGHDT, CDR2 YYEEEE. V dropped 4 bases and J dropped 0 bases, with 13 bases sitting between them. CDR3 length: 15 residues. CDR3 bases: TGTGCCAGCAGCCCCCACCTTTTATTGAACACTGAAGCTTTCTTT. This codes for CASSPHLLLNTEAFF.

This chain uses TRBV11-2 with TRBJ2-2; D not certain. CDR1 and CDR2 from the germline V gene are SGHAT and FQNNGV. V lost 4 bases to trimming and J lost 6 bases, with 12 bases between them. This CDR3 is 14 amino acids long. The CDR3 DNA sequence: TGTGCCAGCAGCTCCAGAGATGGGGCCGGGGAGCTGTTTTTT. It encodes CASSSRDGAGELFF.

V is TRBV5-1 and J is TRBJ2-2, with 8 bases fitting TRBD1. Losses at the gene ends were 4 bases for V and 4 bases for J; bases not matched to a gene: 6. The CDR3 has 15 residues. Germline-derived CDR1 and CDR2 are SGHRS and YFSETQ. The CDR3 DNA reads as TGCGCCAGCAGCCAGGACAGGGTAGTCACCGGGGAGCTGTTTTTT. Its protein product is CASSQDRVVTGELFF.

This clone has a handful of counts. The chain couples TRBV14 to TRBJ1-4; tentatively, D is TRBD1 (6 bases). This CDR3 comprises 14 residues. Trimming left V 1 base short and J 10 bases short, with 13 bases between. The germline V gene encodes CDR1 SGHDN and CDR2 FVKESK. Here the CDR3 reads CASSQVQGQGKLFF. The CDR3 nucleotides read TGTGCCAGCAGCCAAGTACAGGGTCAGGGAAAACTGTTTTTT. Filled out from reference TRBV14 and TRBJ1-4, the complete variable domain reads EAGVTQFPSHSVIEKGQTVTLRCDPISGHDNLYWYRRVMGKEIKFLLHFVKESKQDESGMPNNRFLAERTGGTYSTLKVQPAELEDSGVYFCASSQVQGQGKLFFGSGTQLSVL.

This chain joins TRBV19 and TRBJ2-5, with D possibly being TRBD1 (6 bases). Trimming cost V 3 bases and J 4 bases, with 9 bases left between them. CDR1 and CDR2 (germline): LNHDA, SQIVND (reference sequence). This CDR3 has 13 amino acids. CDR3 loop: CASSMQGRETQYF. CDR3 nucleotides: TGTGCCAGTAGTATGCAGGGGCGAGAGACCCAGTACTTC. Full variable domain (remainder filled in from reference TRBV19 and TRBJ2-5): DGGITQSPKYLFRKEGQNVTLSCEQNLNHDAMYWYRQDPGQGLRLIYYSQIVNDFQKGDIAEGYSVSREKKESFPLTVTSAQKNPTAFYLCASSMQGRETQYFGPGTRLLVL.

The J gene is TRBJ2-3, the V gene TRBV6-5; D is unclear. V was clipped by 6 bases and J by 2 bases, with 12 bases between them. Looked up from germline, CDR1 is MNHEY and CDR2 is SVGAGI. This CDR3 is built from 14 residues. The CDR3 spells CASSLQKNTDTQYF. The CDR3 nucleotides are TGTGCCAGCAGCCTACAGAAAAACACAGATACGCAGTATTTT.

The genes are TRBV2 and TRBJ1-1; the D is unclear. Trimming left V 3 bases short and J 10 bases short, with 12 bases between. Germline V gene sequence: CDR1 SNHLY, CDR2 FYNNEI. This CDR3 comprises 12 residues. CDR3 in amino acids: CASSEEISRAFF. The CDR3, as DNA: TGTGCCAGCAGTGAGGAAATCTCGAGAGCTTTCTTT. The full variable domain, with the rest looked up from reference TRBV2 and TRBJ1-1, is EPEVTQTPSHQVTQMGQEVILRCVPISNHLYFYWYRQILGQKVEFLVSFYNNEISEKSEIFDDQFSVERPDGSNFTLKIRSTKLEDSAMYFCASSEEISRAFFGQGTRLTVV.